What follows is one TCR beta chain and its context. Its antigen has not been determined. Base-call qualities are not available, and no considerably larger clone is one nucleotide away. This sample is part of a study of blood T cells in healthy people across ages (dated by TCRdb to the mid-2010s). Regarding the study in general: In model experiments, template switching captured about one uniquely barcoded TCR beta cDNA molecule for every two T cells. For two donors (one aged 18 to 29 and one aged 80 or older), the study analyzed two additional independent replicas of 1 million unique cDNA reads from the same blood draw. Donors were grouped into four age groups: young (average roughly 15 years), middle-aged (less than 40), aged (roughly 67) and long-lived (around 80). Using deep sequencing normalized with unique cDNA molecular identifiers, the study measured how TCR beta repertoire diversity changes with age.

CDR1 and CDR2 are drawn from the germline V gene: MGHDK, SYGVNS. V is cut back by 6 bases and J by 2 bases, with 5 bases in the junction unmatched. From cysteine to phenylalanine, the CDR3 is 15 amino acids long. Just CDR3 DNA is preserved here, 45 bases in frame from base 1. The library was produced with 5' RACE. Sequencing relied on an Illumina HiSeq 2500. The second PCR ran for about 7 to 11 cycles and used a J-beta primer mix along with a sample-barcoded 5' primer. A unique molecular identifier was introduced onto each TCR beta cDNA molecule by a template-switch 5' adaptor carrying 12 random nucleotides. Each sample yielded at least 3 million CDR3-containing paired-end reads. First-strand cDNA was synthesized from all RNA with the Mint cDNA synthesis kit, primed by a TRBC-specific oligonucleotide. All cDNA was treated with uracil-DNA glycosylase and then went through a first 18-cycle PCR with the universal primers M1SS and BC2_uni_R. For the original study's pipeline: For normalization, 1 million high-quality reads were randomly selected from each sample, with every read carrying a distinct molecular identifier. Instead of being binned into consensus sequences, reads with shared molecular identifiers were discarded. CDR3 identification, clonotype clustering and error correction used MiTCR with a Q25 quality threshold and the strictest error-elimination algorithm. Lower-bound total TCR beta diversity was estimated with a nonparametric unseen species model using Euler transformation. TCRdb applied fastp at Q25 and MiXCR to the public reads, then kept only in-frame beta chains. Entries are consolidated by CDR3 protein sequence, retaining the most common genes and DNA. For this entry, the V and J calls and clone size follow TCRdb and not the study's own pipeline. Here the sample has some 930,000 distinct CDR3 sequences; around 29% occur a single time. The ten largest clones capture about 10% of the sample.

Systemically healthy Caucasian individuals from Russia, some 40 in total and aged about 6 to 90 years, were included as donors. Roughly 11 milliliters of peripheral blood were drawn from each donor into EDTA-treated Vacutainer tubes. Ficoll-Paque density-gradient centrifugation was used to isolate PBMCs, with at least 6.5 million per sample. Total RNA, at least 6 micrograms per sample, was extracted from PBMCs with Trizol reagent. Naive CD45RAhigh/CD27high T cell percentages were measured by flow cytometry on a PBMC aliquot from every donor. Points the paper makes about the study in general: Compared with the aged group, the long-lived group had more naive CD4+ T cells, fewer expanded clones and increased TCR diversity, a pattern suggesting age selection. The percentage of naive T cells measured by flow cytometry correlated strongly with observed TCR beta diversity. Because profiling used bulk unsorted PBMCs, naive and antigen-experienced compartments could not be compared conclusively. Estimates of total diversity based on one million sequenced T cells were regarded as lower bounds and as underestimates. As age increased, observed TCR beta diversity per million T cells dropped in a roughly linear way, and a significant reduction was already evident by age about 40. The CMV infection status of donors was not known, potentially confounding age-related changes in expanded clonotypes.

These same records also appear under a second study, on T cells of mothers and their children. As noted in the second study: The donors were nine systemically healthy Caucasian individuals, made up of three mothers and their six children. cDNA synthesis used all of the extracted RNA, with approximately 1.4 ug of RNA in each 15 ul reaction. Sample barcodes and 2-4 random nucleotides were added via the M1S primer in the second PCR. More than 9.5 million TCR beta CDR3 reads were obtained from each mother, and roughly 3 million reads were obtained from each child. In both related and unrelated pairs, thymic selection shapes the output of TCR recombination in a similar way, with inherited differences having only a minor effect. Normalized repertoire overlap was always found to be slightly, but never significantly, higher in related mother-child pairs than in unrelated mother-child pairs. With a sensitivity of approximately 96 clones per million clonotypes, no persistent microchimeric T cell clones were detected. To look for features that set related mother-child pairs apart from unrelated individuals, the researchers ran deep NGS to compare the TCR beta repertoires of mothers and children. Mothers averaged roughly 36 +/- 4 years of age and children averaged about 10 +/- 4 years. After adapter ligation with NEBNext reagents, the libraries were sequenced on Illumina HiSeq 2000 with 100+100 nt paired-end reads. To prevent cross-contamination, the mother and child libraries were prepared a month apart and were sequenced in separate runs. Each donor had between about 500,000 and 2,300,000 distinct TCR beta clonotypes identified. Naive TCR beta clonotypes were estimated from low-frequency clonotypes matched to each donor's FACS-determined naive share, without sorting.

Rearrangement joined TRBV25-1 to TRBJ2-3; a stretch of 10 junction bases matches TRBD2. Sequencing input: blood. This receptor was taken from a woman in her thirties or forties in good health. The encoded CDR3 is CASREAGGITDTQYF. The sequenced DNA: TGTGCCAGCAGAGAAGCGGGGGGGATCACAGATACGCAGTATTTT.